This TCR beta chain was recovered during a study of control samples from healthy donors and cancer patients. Per the germline V gene, CDR1 is KGHSH and CDR2 is LQKENI. The V end lost 3 bases, the J end lost 4 bases, and 12 bases lay between the germline ends. The CDR3 contains 14 residues. Produced via immunoSEQ multiplex PCR; TCRdb's table is partial and in-frame only. The sample gives 200,000 to 250,000 clones, about 93% of which show up once; 1.5% is in the top ten. The source of this sequence is a man aged 50 to 60 in good health. Sequencing was performed on blood. The J gene is TRBJ1-1, the V gene TRBV18; D is ambiguous. In DNA form, the CDR3 reads TGTGCCAGCTCACCGTCGGGGTCCGGCACTGAAGCTTTCTTT. Its protein product is CASSPSGSGTEAFF.